This is a list of T cell receptor beta chains from one sample in a study of CD8+ T cells in alopecia areata. Assay: immunoSEQ multiplex PCR; the TCRdb copy retains only in-frame clones and omits some. The sample records 45,000 to 70,000 clones, about 96% being singletons. This specimen was CD8+ T cells sorted from blood, taken at week 0. The receptor source for this set is a human donor with alopecia areata. Both conserved end residues are part of each CDR3. The order of the fields is CDR3 length, clone size, D gene, J gene, V gene, CDR3 protein, CDR3 DNA. The D gene is left open where the match is weak. Not all rows give a size; the values are once, few, many and, for expanded clones, a class.

>15|NA|NA|TRBJ2-1|TRBV7-8
CASSSGFAPFNEQFF
TGTGCCAGCAGCTCAGGATTCGCCCCATTCAATGAGCAGTTCTTC
>16|NA|TRBD2|TRBJ2-1|TRBV9
CASSVVSGVSYNEQFF
TGTGCCAGCAGCGTAGTTAGCGGGGTCTCCTACAATGAGCAGTTCTTC
>14|once|NA|TRBJ2-1|TRBV12-5
CASAHWRVYNEQFF
TGTGCTAGTGCCCACTGGAGGGTCTACAATGAGCAGTTCTTC
>15|NA|NA|TRBJ2-1|TRBV2
CASSAGWGRDNEQFF
TGTGCCAGCAGCGCCGGCTGGGGGAGAGACAATGAGCAGTTCTTC
>10|NA|NA|TRBJ2-7|TRBV29-1
CSVRDRVEYF
TGCAGCGTTCGGGACCGCGTGGAGTACTTC
>16|NA|TRBD2|TRBJ2-1|TRBV4-3
CASSQDLAGGVNEQFF
TGCGCCAGCAGCCAAGACCTAGCGGGGGGGGTCAATGAGCAGTTCTTC
>14|NA|NA|TRBJ2-7|TRBV6-6
CASSYSPAAYEQYF
TGTGCCAGCAGTTACTCTCCAGCTGCCTACGAGCAGTACTTC
>16|NA|NA|TRBJ2-3|TRBV4-3
CASSQDGRQETDTQYF
TGCGCCAGCAGCCAAGATGGGCGGCAGGAGACAGATACGCAGTATTTT
>15|once|NA|TRBJ2-2|TRBV15
CATSSGRMNTGELFF
TGTGCCACCAGCTCAGGACGGATGAACACCGGGGAGCTGTTTTTT
>17|NA|NA|TRBJ1-3|TRBV10-3
CAISDPTRDRLGDTIYF
TGTGCCATCAGTGACCCAACCCGGGACCGGCTAGGGGACACCATATATTTT
>18|NA|TRBD2|TRBJ2-3|TRBV4-2
CASSPTLISGGGPDTQYF
TGTGCCAGCAGCCCCACCCTCATTAGCGGGGGGGGACCAGATACGCAGTATTTT
>14|NA|NA|TRBJ2-1|TRBV7-2
CASSLVDSYNEQFF
TGTGCCAGCAGCTTAGTAGACTCATACAATGAGCAGTTCTTC
>14|once|NA|TRBJ1-6|TRBV6-6
CASSYAGGASPLHF
TGTGCCAGCAGTTACGCGGGGGGCGCATCTCCCCTCCACTTT
>15|NA|TRBD1|TRBJ1-5|TRBV7-8
CASSLRRTGFWPQHF
TGTGCCAGCAGCTTACGCCGGACAGGCTTTTGGCCCCAGCATTTT
>17|NA|TRBD1|TRBJ1-4|TRBV7-9
CASSSGDRGVIGEKLFF
TGTGCCAGCAGCTCCGGTGACAGGGGTGTTATAGGTGAAAAACTGTTTTTT
>16|NA|NA|TRBJ1-3|TRBV7-2
CASSTTTVAPGNTTYF
NA
>12|NA|NA|TRBJ2-3|TRBV6-5
CASSLKEFTQYF
TGTGCCAGCAGTTTGAAGGAATTTACGCAGTATTTT
>13|NA|NA|TRBJ1-1|TRBV6-5
CASSYSEDTEAFF
TGTGCCAGCAGTTACTCGGAAGACACTGAAGCTTTCTTT
>17|NA|TRBD2|TRBJ2-3|TRBV7-9
CASSFDFQRGDTDTQYF
TGTGCCAGCAGCTTCGATTTTCAGCGGGGGGACACAGATACGCAGTATTTT
>14|NA|TRBD1|TRBJ2-1|TRBV6-1
CASSGTGGRNEQFF
TGTGCCAGCAGTGGGACAGGGGGTCGGAATGAGCAGTTCTTC
>14|NA|NA|TRBJ2-1|TRBV27
CASSLGFGVDEQFF
TGTGCCAGCAGTTTAGGGTTTGGGGTCGATGAGCAGTTCTTC
>16|NA|NA|TRBJ2-2|TRBV4-1
CASSLWDGGNTGELFF
TGCGCCAGCAGCCTCTGGGACGGGGGGAACACCGGGGAGCTGTTTTTT
>12|NA|NA|TRBJ1-1|TRBV2
CASSARRVEAFF
TGTGCCAGCAGCGCCCGTCGAGTTGAAGCTTTCTTT
>14|NA|TRBD1|TRBJ2-7|TRBV5-4
CASSGWDSTYEQYF
TGTGCCAGCAGCGGGTGGGACAGTACCTACGAGCAGTACTTC
>15|NA|TRBD1|TRBJ1-2|TRBV7-9
CASSPDRGANYGYTF
TGTGCCAGCAGCCCGGACAGGGGAGCTAACTATGGCTACACCTTC
>12|once|NA|TRBJ1-1|TRBV29-1
CSVEVGGTEAFF
TGCAGCGTCGAAGTAGGGGGGACTGAAGCTTTCTTT
>15|NA|NA|TRBJ2-2|TRBV7-9
CASSSDSLNTGELFF
TGTGCCAGCAGCTCCGACAGCCTTAACACCGGGGAGCTGTTTTTT
>15|NA|TRBD1|TRBJ2-7|TRBV4-3
CASSQWGQGEYEQYF
TGCGCCAGCAGCCAATGGGGACAGGGGGAGTACGAGCAGTACTTC
>14|NA|NA|TRBJ2-7|TRBV27
CASSLTGPGVEQYF
TGTGCCAGCAGTTTGACAGGCCCTGGAGTGGAGCAGTACTTC
>16|NA|TRBD1|TRBJ2-3|TRBV5-1
CASSFGQGRATDTQYF
TGCGCCAGCAGCTTCGGACAGGGACGAGCCACAGATACGCAGTATTTT
>16|once|TRBD1|TRBJ1-2|TRBV27
CASRSDREAPFYGYTF
TGTGCCAGCAGGAGTGACAGGGAGGCCCCCTTCTATGGCTACACCTTC